The clone carrying this T cell receptor (beta chain) was detected many times. Its antigen is still unknown. Findings of the study overall: Greatest tumor Treg TCR overlap was with tumor naive CD4+ cells. In terms of TCR gene usage, tumor memory CD4+ T cells clustered together with blood and lymph node memory CD4+ cells, as well as with lymph node naive CD4+ cells.

The V and J ends lost 7 bases and 0 bases respectively, with 11 bases between them. CDR3 length equals 14 residues. Germline V gene sequence: CDR1 SGHNT, CDR2 YYREEE (reference sequence). One entry per CDR3 protein, called by TCRdb with MiXCR from the 5' RACE reads. The data contain fewer than 25,000 distinct CDR3 sequences, more than 25% of them singletons. The sample was tumor-infiltrating naive CD4+ T cells sorted from the breast tumor. Subset defined: naive CD4+ T cells, CD4+CD45RA+CD25-. This chain links TRBV5-4 with TRBJ2-1; D gene ambiguous. This receptor was identified in a female donor with breast cancer. The CDR3 nucleotides are TGTGCCAGCCGTCCCGGTAGCTCCTACAATGAGCAGTTCTTC. This sequence encodes CASRPGSSYNEQFF.